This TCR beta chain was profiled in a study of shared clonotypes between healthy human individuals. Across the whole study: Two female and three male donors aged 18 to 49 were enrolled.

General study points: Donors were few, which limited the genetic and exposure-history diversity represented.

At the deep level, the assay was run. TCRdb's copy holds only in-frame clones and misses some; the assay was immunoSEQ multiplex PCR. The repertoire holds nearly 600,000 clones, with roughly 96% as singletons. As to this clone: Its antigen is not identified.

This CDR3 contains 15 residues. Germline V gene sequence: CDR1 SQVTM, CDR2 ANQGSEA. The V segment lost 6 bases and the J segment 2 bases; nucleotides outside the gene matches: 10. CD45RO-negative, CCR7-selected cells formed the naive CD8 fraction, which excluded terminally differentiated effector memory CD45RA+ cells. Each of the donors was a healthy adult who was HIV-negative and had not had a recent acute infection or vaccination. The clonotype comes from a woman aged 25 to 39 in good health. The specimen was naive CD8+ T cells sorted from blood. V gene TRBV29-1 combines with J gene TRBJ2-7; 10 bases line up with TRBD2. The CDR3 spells CSVRGEREGPYEQYF. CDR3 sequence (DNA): TGCAGCGTGCGGGGGGAGCGGGAGGGCCCCTACGAGCAGTACTTC.